This TCR beta chain was obtained from a study of blood T cell repertoires in COVID-19. Study-wide context: Nucleic acid was either cDNA or gDNA, and it came from T cells, B-cell-depleted T cells, or PBMCs.

V lost 1 base and J lost 6, with 11 bases in between. Germline CDR1 and CDR2: SGHRS and YFSETQ. The CDR3 length is 14 residues. Clones were read by immunoSEQ multiplex PCR, and TCRdb kept only the in-frame ones, dropping some. The sample includes 200,000 to 250,000 clones, approximately 87% of them seen just once. Sequencing was performed on peripheral blood. The TCR comes from a woman aged 45-60 years with acute or convalescent COVID-19. The genes are TRBV5-1 and TRBJ1-5; D is ambiguous. Here the CDR3 DNA reads TGCGCCAGCAGCTTGAGTGGCGGGCCTCAGCCCCAGCATTTT. Its protein product is CASSLSGGPQPQHF.